Below, 24 T cell receptor beta chains from the same sample are listed, as sequenced in a study of CD8 T cells in Susac syndrome. RNA, at about 0.5 to 1 ug, was reverse transcribed with random hexamers. From the immunoSEQ multiplex PCR reads, TCRdb called clonotypes with MiXCR, one entry per CDR3 protein. In the table there are roughly 120,000 distinct CDR3 sequences, 90% to 98% of which are singletons. Sequences were obtained from CD4+ T cells from PBMCs. All receptors derive from a human donor in good health.

The rearrangement links TRBV3-1 to TRBJ2-7; weak D call: TRBD2 (6 bases). This CDR3 spans 11 amino acids. Germline values: CDR1 LGHDT, CDR2 YNNKEL (reference sequence). V was cut by 4 bases and J by 7 bases, with 8 bases left in between. The CDR3, as DNA: TGTGCCAGCAGCCTAGCGGATGAGCAGTACTTC. It yields the protein CASSLADEQYF.

This sequence joins TRBV10-3 and TRBJ1-5; D remains unclear. Germline values: CDR1 ENHRY, CDR2 SYGVKD. Trimming left V 6 bases short and J 4 bases short, with 10 bases between. This CDR3 region has 13 residues. CDR3 sequence reads: CAIRADGNQPQHF. As DNA, the CDR3 is TGTGCCATCAGGGCGGACGGAAATCAGCCCCAGCATTTT.

This chain joins TRBV29-1 and TRBJ2-7; D is perhaps TRBD1 or TRBD2 (5 bases each). Germline V CDR1 and CDR2: SQVTM, ANQGSEA. CDR3 length: 12 residues. Trimming took off 7 bases at V and 5 bases at J, with 15 bases between the two ends. CDR3 nucleotides: TGCAGCGCTAGAGACTCGGGACACGAGCAGTACTTC. Protein product: CSARDSGHEQYF.

J is TRBJ1-2 and V is TRBV19; 10 nucleotides match TRBD1. J was trimmed by 7 bases and V by 5 bases; bases with no gene match: 7. Germline lookup yields CDR1 LNHDA and CDR2 SQIVND (reference sequence). The CDR3 runs 14 residues. CDR3 bases: TGTGCCAGTAGTCCTGACAGGGGGCAAGGTGGCTACACCTTC. Encoded protein: CASSPDRGQGGYTF.

For this clonotype: One end of the junction varies from germline; a read error may be responsible. The chain uses TRBV7-7 and TRBJ2-2, with D maybe TRBD2 (5 bases). Germline V gives CDR1 SSHAT, CDR2 FNYEAQ (reference sequence). The CDR3 has 16 residues. In DNA form, the CDR3 reads TGTGCTAGCAGCTCCCACCTAGCCCAGAACACCGGGGAGCTGTTTTTT. Its protein is CASSSHLAQNTGELFF.

This clonotype was seen once. V gene TRBV2 combines with J gene TRBJ2-3, with 12 bases aligning to TRBD2. Germline CDR1 and CDR2: SNHLY and FYNNEI. The CDR3 contains 16 residues. With V trimmed by 6 bases and J by 2 bases, 6 bases remained unmatched. The CDR3 DNA is TGTGCCAGCAGCCGACTAGCGGGGGACTCCACAGATACGCAGTATTTT. Protein sequence: CASSRLAGDSTDTQYF.

The gene calls are TRBV2 and TRBJ1-5, with D perhaps matching TRBD1 (6 bases). The V gene lost 10 bases and the J gene lost 9 bases, with 16 bases spanning the gap. The germline CDR1 and CDR2 sequences are SNHLY and FYNNEI. The CDR3 extends over 12 amino acids. The CDR3 spells CATGTLPVPQHF. In DNA, the CDR3 is TGTGCCACTGGGACACTGCCTGTGCCCCAGCATTTT.

This clonotype was seen a single time. The chain has TRBV6-1 and TRBJ2-3; TRBD1 is a possible D gene (5 bases). With 1 base removed from V and 5 bases from J, the gap between germline ends came to 7 bases. This CDR3 has 13 residues. The V gene's germline CDR1 is MNHNS and CDR2 SASEGT. CDR3 residues: CASSEGTGDTQYF. Written as DNA, the CDR3 is TGTGCCAGCAGTGAAGGAACAGGAGATACGCAGTATTTT.

The V call is TRBV2, the J call TRBJ1-4; unclear D gene. This CDR3 has 15 amino acids. Germline V CDR1 and CDR2: SNHLY, FYNNEI. Trimming shortened V by 4 bases and J by 0 bases, and 9 bases separated the two germline ends. The CDR3 DNA is TGTGCCAGCAGTGCAAGGATTGCAACTAATGAAAAACTGTTTTTT. Translation gives CASSARIATNEKLFF.

In this sample, this clonotype turned up once. The V call is TRBV3-1, the J call TRBJ1-3; D remains ambiguous. V gave up 2 bases and J gave up 0 bases, with 11 bases separating them. The CDR3 contains 16 residues. Germline CDR1 is LGHDT and CDR2 is YNNKEL (reference sequence). This chain's CDR3 is CASSQTGRISGNTIYF. In nucleotides, the CDR3 is TGTGCCAGCAGCCAAACTGGCAGGATCTCTGGAAACACCATATATTTT.

V and J are TRBV27 and TRBJ2-7; no clear D. Looked up from germline, CDR1 is MNHEY and CDR2 is SMNVEV (reference sequence). There are 14 residues in the CDR3. Deletions cut 3 bases from V and 6 bases from J, with 15 bases between. The chain's CDR3 is CASSLNSLGGEQYF. DNA for the CDR3: TGTGCCAGCAGTTTGAATAGCCTAGGTGGCGAGCAGTACTTC.

The chain carries TRBV27 and TRBJ2-6; D is uncertain. The CDR3 contains 20 residues. From germline, CDR1 is MNHEY and CDR2 SMNVEV (reference sequence). V lost 2 bases, J lost 0 bases, and 20 bases lay in between. The DNA for the CDR3 is TGTGCCAGCAGTTTAATGGGGTACAGTCCCCAAAGCTCTGGGGCCAACGTCCTGACTTTC. Amino acid sequence: CASSLMGYSPQSSGANVLTF. Using reference TRBV27 and TRBJ2-6 for the parts outside the CDR3, the full variable domain is EAQVTQNPRYLITVTGKKLTVTCSQNMNHEYMSWYRQDPGLGLRQIYYSMNVEVTDKGDVPEGYKVSRKEKRNFPLILESPSPNQTSLYFCASSLMGYSPQSSGANVLTFGAGSRLTVL.

This clonotype was seen more than once but under ten times. The chain links TRBV3-1 to TRBJ2-1; no reliable D call. Per the germline V gene, CDR1 is LGHDT and CDR2 is YNNKEL (reference sequence). V was cut by 0 bases and J by 10 bases, with 4 bases left in between. The CDR3 spans 11 residues. CDR3 nucleotide sequence: TGTGCCAGCAGCCAAGAGGGCGAGCAGTTCTTC. This translates into CASSQEGEQFF.

V and J are TRBV7-2 and TRBJ2-5; tentative D call: TRBD1 (5 bases). The germline V and J ends were trimmed by 0 bases and 1 base, with 9 bases remaining between them. Germline V gives CDR1 SGHTA, CDR2 FQGNSA. This CDR3 has 15 amino acids. CDR3 region: CASSLAGAFQETQYF. CDR3 sequence (DNA): TGTGCCAGCAGCTTAGCTGGGGCCTTCCAAGAGACCCAGTACTTC.

The gene calls are TRBV4-3 and TRBJ1-4; 7 bases fit TRBD1. The J segment lost 6 bases and the V segment lost 4 bases, leaving 8 bases of the junction unmatched. Germline values: CDR1 LGHNA, CDR2 YSLEER. The CDR3 has 15 amino acids. The CDR3 DNA sequence: TGCGCCAGCAGCCCGGAAAGGGGGCCTTATGAAAAACTGTTTTTT. It yields the protein CASSPERGPYEKLFF.

The chain joins TRBV7-2 to TRBJ2-5, with 7 bases fitting TRBD2. The CDR3 has 15 amino acids. Per germline, CDR1 SGHTA and CDR2 FQGNSA. The V segment lost 2 bases and the J segment 5 bases; nucleotides outside the gene matches: 8. The chain's CDR3 is CASSLWGTIRETQYF. The CDR3, as DNA: TGTGCCAGCAGCTTATGGGGGACTATTCGGGAGACCCAGTACTTC.

This chain joins TRBV20-1 and TRBJ2-7; 9 bases line up with TRBD2. Per germline, CDR1 DFQATT and CDR2 SNEGSKA (reference sequence). This CDR3 region has 17 residues. V lost 5 bases, J lost 0 bases, and 14 bases stayed unmatched. The CDR3 sequence: CSASGLAPLLFSYEQYF. The CDR3 DNA sequence: TGCAGTGCTTCCGGACTAGCGCCTCTCCTTTTCTCCTACGAGCAGTACTTC.

The chain recombines TRBV5-6 with TRBJ2-1; 8 bases are shared with TRBD1. CDR3 length: 18 amino acids. Germline CDR1 SGHDT, CDR2 YYEEEE. After removal of 0 bases from V and 8 bases from J, the junction contained 16 bases not matched to a gene. The CDR3 spells CASSLDFMGAGGVYEQFF. The CDR3 DNA reads TGTGCCAGCAGCTTGGATTTTATGGGCGCAGGGGGCGTTTATGAGCAGTTCTTC. Together with reference TRBV5-6 and TRBJ2-1, the CDR3 gives the full variable domain: DAGVTQSPTHLIKTRGQQVTLRCSPKSGHDTVSWYQQALGQGPQFIFQYYEEEERQRGNFPDRFSGHQFPNYSSELNVNALLLGDSALYLCASSLDFMGAGGVYEQFFGPGTRLTVL.

This clonotype has a single count. V gene TRBV4-1 combines with J gene TRBJ1-2; no firm D call. CDR3 length: 13 residues. Germline assignment: CDR1 MGHRA and CDR2 YSYEKL. The germline V and J ends were trimmed by 4 bases and 9 bases, with 15 bases remaining between them. The DNA for the CDR3 is TGCGCCAGCAGCCTTTTGCCTGGGGAGCGCTACACCTTC. It translates to CASSLLPGERYTF.

This sequence joins TRBV5-1 and TRBJ2-5, with 9 bases identical to TRBD2. The CDR3 is 15 amino acids. Germline V gene sequence: CDR1 SGHRS, CDR2 YFSETQ. J was trimmed by 4 bases and V by 1 base; bases with no gene match: 5. This chain's CDR3 is CASSLRGGGGETQYF. CDR3 bases: TGCGCCAGCAGCTTGCGCGGGGGGGGCGGAGAGACCCAGTACTTC. The full variable domain, completed using reference TRBV5-1 and TRBJ2-5, is KAGVTQTPRYLIKTRGQQVTLSCSPISGHRSVSWYQQTPGQGLQFLFEYFSETQRNKGNFPGRFSGRQFSNSRSEMNVSTLELGDSALYLCASSLRGGGGETQYFGPGTRLLVL.

The chain uses TRBV20-1 and TRBJ2-7; perhaps TRBD2 as D (6 bases). Trimming cost V 6 bases and J 6 bases, with 18 bases left between them. This CDR3 is 13 amino acids long. From germline, CDR1 is DFQATT and CDR2 SNEGSKA (reference sequence). The CDR3 DNA is TGCAGTGCCAAAAGGTTGGCGGAGGGCGAGCAGTACTTC. Translation: CSAKRLAEGEQYF.

This clonotype occurred once. The chain is built from TRBV12-3 or TRBV12-4 and TRBJ1-2; TRBD1 matches 7 bases. V trimming: 7 bases; J trimming: 5 bases; junction bases outside the gene matches: 10. The CDR3 length is 14 residues. The CDR3 region is CASTKRGGAYGYTF. CDR3 sequence (DNA): TGTGCCAGCACCAAGAGAGGGGGCGCGTATGGCTACACCTTC.

The V call is TRBV4-1, the J call TRBJ1-2, with unresolved D. Germline CDR1 MGHRA, CDR2 YSYEKL. Trimming took 0 bases from V and 1 from J, leaving 12 bases between them. This CDR3 has 16 residues. The CDR3 DNA reads as TGCGCCAGCAGCCAAGAAAGTGGGCAGCATAACTATGGCTACACCTTC. Its translation is CASSQESGQHNYGYTF.

This clonotype has only one observation. This sequence joins TRBV7-2 and TRBJ2-7; 8 bases align to TRBD2. Looked up from germline, CDR1 is SGHTA and CDR2 is FQGNSA. The CDR3 spans 14 residues. J was trimmed by 2 bases and V by 6 bases; bases with no gene match: 6. Written as DNA, the CDR3 is TGTGCCAGCAGGCGAGCGGGGGAAGCCTACGAGCAGTACTTC. It encodes CASRRAGEAYEQYF.